Below, 32 T cell receptor beta chains from the same sample are listed, as sequenced in a study of regulatory T cells in long-lasting Graves disease. Time point in this sample: newly diagnosed GD, antithyroid drugs for less than 3 months. There was RNA extracted from PBMCs, and the TCR library was made from it. Arm-PCR of CDR3 regions and iRepertoire HTBI primers were used to build TCR beta libraries. TCRdb fed the multiplex PCR reads into MiXCR, producing one record per CDR3 protein. The data contain about 220,000 distinct CDR3 sequences, around 20% of them singletons. These data also formed part of another study, on T cells in Graves' hyperthyroidism and ophthalmopathy.

Source: peripheral blood mononuclear cells (PBMCs), taken at new diagnosis, from a patient treated with antithyroid drugs. The source of these receptors is a woman under 40 with Graves disease.

This clonotype was observed a handful of times. This chain links TRBV19 with TRBJ2-7; 15 nucleotides match TRBD2. The CDR3 covers 16 residues. Germline V gene lookup returns CDR1 LNHDA and CDR2 SQIVND (reference sequence). With 10 bases clipped from V and 7 bases from J, the junction kept 14 bases outside the gene matches. CDR3 amino acids: CATSTGTSGRTGEQYF. The CDR3 DNA sequence: TGTGCCACGAGCACAGGGACTAGCGGGAGGACGGGGGAGCAGTACTTC. The full variable domain, its missing parts supplied by reference TRBV19 and TRBJ2-7, is DGGITQSPKYLFRKEGQNVTLSCEQNLNHDAMYWYRQDPGQGLRLIYYSQIVNDFQKGDIAEGYSVSREKKESFPLTVTSAQKNPTAFYLCATSTGTSGRTGEQYFGPGTRLTVT.

This clonotype was observed a handful of times. J is TRBJ2-7 and V is TRBV7-9; 11 nucleotides agree with TRBD2. The CDR3 runs 14 residues. V shed 11 bases and J 4 bases; nucleotides not matched to a gene: 10. CDR1 and CDR2 (germline): SEHNR, FQNEAQ (reference sequence). The CDR3 bases are TGTGCCGGGACGGTAGCGGGGGGGCCTTACGAGCAGTACTTC. Its protein product is CAGTVAGGPYEQYF.

In its sample, this clonotype was seen many times. The V gene is TRBV20-1, the J gene TRBJ1-6; no clear D. Germline-derived CDR1 and CDR2 are DFQATT and SNEGSKA (reference sequence). The CDR3 is 16 amino acids. V was trimmed by 0 bases and J by 2 bases, leaving 11 bases between them. CDR3 sequence reads: CSAREVDIPYNSPLHF. The CDR3 DNA follows: TGCAGTGCTAGAGAAGTAGACATTCCCTATAATTCACCCCTCCACTTT.

This clonotype was counted many times. The genes are TRBV28 and TRBJ2-1, with D unresolved. The germline V gene has CDR1 MDHEN and CDR2 SYDVKM. This CDR3 comprises 14 residues. V lost 7 bases to trimming and J lost 7 bases, with 17 bases between them. The CDR3 region is CASTLVDLANEQFF. CDR3 nucleotides: TGTGCCAGCACCCTAGTGGACCTGGCAAATGAGCAGTTCTTC.

There are many counts of this clonotype. CDR3 bases: TGTGCCAGCAGAGGGAGGGGGGCAGTGAGCTACACCTTC. Amino acids: CASRGRGAVSYTF. V usage is TRBV11-2 and J usage is TRBJ1-2, with D possibly being TRBD1 (6 bases). The germline V gene encodes CDR1 SGHAT and CDR2 FQNNGV. The CDR3 length is 13 residues. V dropped 6 bases and J dropped 9 bases, with 17 bases sitting between them.

Many counts were recorded for this clonotype. The chain has TRBV7-9 and TRBJ1-4; D may be TRBD1 (6 bases). The CDR3 covers 15 residues. V was trimmed by 1 base and J by 5 bases, leaving 11 bases between them. CDR1 SEHNR and CDR2 FQNEAQ come from the germline V gene (reference sequence). CDR3 sequence (DNA): TGTGCCAGCAGCTTAGACAGGGCTGAGAATGAAAAACTGTTTTTT. Translation: CASSLDRAENEKLFF. Drawing the rest from reference TRBV7-9 and TRBJ1-4, the complete variable domain is DTGVSQNPRHKITKRGQNVTFRCDPISEHNRLYWYRQTLGQGPEFLTYFQNEAQLEKSRLLSDRFSAERPKGSFSTLEIQRTEQGDSAMYLCASSLDRAENEKLFFGSGTQLSVL.

This clonotype came up many times. The chain couples TRBV19 to TRBJ2-5; possibly TRBD2 for D (6 bases). In germline, CDR1 is LNHDA, CDR2 SQIVND (reference sequence). The CDR3 loop spans 17 amino acids. V lost 3 bases and J lost 1, with 18 bases in between. The CDR3, as DNA: TGTGCCAGTAGTATTGCCCGAGCGGGCAACCCCCAAGAGACCCAGTACTTC. Protein product: CASSIARAGNPQETQYF.

This clonotype was picked up many times. The gene calls are TRBV5-6 and TRBJ1-1, with 7 nucleotides matching TRBD1. CDR1 is SGHDT and CDR2 is YYEEEE in the germline V gene. Germline trimming cut 4 bases from V and 5 bases from J; bases unmatched to any gene: 5. This CDR3 is built from 13 residues. The CDR3 DNA is TGTGCCAGCAGCACCCAGGGGGGTACTGAAGCTTTCTTT. Amino acid sequence: CASSTQGGTEAFF. The full variable domain, with the rest looked up from reference TRBV5-6 and TRBJ1-1, is DAGVTQSPTHLIKTRGQQVTLRCSPKSGHDTVSWYQQALGQGPQFIFQYYEEEERQRGNFPDRFSGHQFPNYSSELNVNALLLGDSALYLCASSTQGGTEAFFGQGTRLTVV.

The chain couples TRBV19 to TRBJ1-5; 7 bases line up with TRBD1. CDR3 length: 15 amino acids. CDR1 and CDR2 from the germline V gene are LNHDA and SQIVND (reference sequence). Trimming at V came to 4 bases and at J to 3 bases, leaving 6 bases not matched to a gene. The CDR3 sequence: CASSKGGGHNQPQHF. The CDR3 DNA follows: TGTGCCAGTAGTAAGGGAGGGGGCCACAATCAGCCCCAGCATTTT.

On this clonotype: Given a much more abundant clone one base away, this may be a read error. The chain couples TRBV4-1 to TRBJ2-1; D is perhaps TRBD2 (6 bases). Germline V gene data show CDR1 as MGHRA and CDR2 as YSYEKL. The CDR3 consists of 15 residues. Trimming removed 1 base from V and 7 bases from J, with 14 bases in between. The CDR3: CASSQAVAVQNEQFF. The CDR3 coding sequence is TGCGCCAGCAGCCAAGCGGTAGCGGTCCAAAATGAGCAGTTCTTC.

This clonotype turned up a few times. Since a much larger clone is just one base distant, this may be a read error. This chain connects TRBV18 to TRBJ1-1, with D possibly TRBD1 on 6 matching bases. The CDR3 has 16 amino acids. With 4 bases removed from V and 4 bases from J, the gap between germline ends came to 19 bases. Germline CDR1 is KGHSH and CDR2 is LQKENI. The CDR3 nucleotides read TGTGCCAGCTCACTTGGGGTTCGGCAGGGGTCCACTGAAGCTTTCTTT. It encodes CASSLGVRQGSTEAFF. Full variable domain (outside the CDR3, taken from reference TRBV18 and TRBJ1-1): NAGVMQNPRHLVRRRGQEARLRCSPMKGHSHVYWYRQLPEEGLKFMVYLQKENIIDESGMPKERFSAEFPKEGPSILRIQQVVRGDSAAYFCASSLGVRQGSTEAFFGQGTRLTVV.

Comment on this clonotype: Since a far larger clone is one base different, this is likely a read error. The chain recombines TRBV27 with TRBJ1-2, with 8 bases identical to TRBD1. Germline V lookup: CDR1 MNHEY, CDR2 SMNVEV (reference sequence). Unmatched junction bases numbered 2, after V lost 2 bases and J lost 6 bases. The CDR3 covers 13 residues. CDR3 sequence reads: CASSLGTGDGYTF. The CDR3 region has the DNA TGTGCCAGCAGTTTAGGGACAGGTGATGGCTACACCTTC.

The rearrangement uses TRBV28 and TRBJ1-5; no clear D gene. The germline V gene has CDR1 MDHEN and CDR2 SYDVKM. The CDR3 totals 13 residues. Trimming shortened V by 8 bases and J by 4 bases, and 12 bases separated the two germline ends. The chain's CDR3 is CASSNQVNQPQHF. The CDR3 region has the DNA TGTGCCAGCTCGAATCAGGTTAATCAGCCCCAGCATTTT.

Concerning this clonotype: A read error likely explains this, since a far larger clone differs by one base. The V and J genes are TRBV18 and TRBJ2-5; 9 nucleotides match TRBD2. Germline V gene data show CDR1 as KGHSH and CDR2 as LQKENI. The CDR3 has 14 residues. Trimming at V came to 3 bases and at J to 11 bases, leaving 10 bases not matched to a gene. The CDR3 spells CASSPSGTSNEQYF. In DNA form, the CDR3 reads TGTGCCAGCTCACCCTCCGGGACTAGCAATGAGCAGTACTTC.

This clonotype was seen repeatedly, ten times or more. The V call is TRBV14, the J call TRBJ2-1; D is unclear. V was pared by 4 bases and J by 0 bases, with 13 bases between. The CDR3 length is 16 residues. CDR1 and CDR2 from the germline V gene are SGHDN and FVKESK. CDR3 coding DNA: TGTGCCAGCAGCCCCGATGTGGGCAGCTCCTACAATGAGCAGTTCTTC. Amino acid sequence: CASSPDVGSSYNEQFF.

The V gene is TRBV2, the J gene TRBJ2-3, with 13 positions matching TRBD2. This CDR3 spans 18 amino acids. After removal of 4 bases from V and 0 bases from J, the junction contained 7 bases not matched to a gene. Per germline, CDR1 SNHLY and CDR2 FYNNEI. DNA of the CDR3: TGTGCCAGCAGTGGCCGGACTAGCGGGAGAGGAAGCACAGATACGCAGTATTTT. Translated, it gives CASSGRTSGRGSTDTQYF.

Ten or more counts support this clonotype. The chain combines TRBV12-3 or TRBV12-4 with TRBJ2-3; 7 bases match TRBD2. The CDR3 loop spans 16 amino acids. V trimming: 6 bases; J trimming: 3 bases; junction bases outside the gene matches: 12. This chain's CDR3 is CASSPRGSGQTDTQYF. The CDR3 DNA reads as TGTGCCAGCAGCCCACGGGGTAGCGGGCAAACAGATACGCAGTATTTT.

This clonotype was seen a single time. The chain uses TRBV11-2 and TRBJ2-7, with unresolved D. The CDR3 covers 16 residues. V lost 4 bases, J lost 3 bases, and 19 bases lay in between. Germline lookup yields CDR1 SGHAT and CDR2 FQNNGV. The CDR3: CASSSIKSRQYYEQYF. The CDR3 bases are TGTGCCAGCAGCTCGATCAAGTCCCGACAATACTACGAGCAGTACTTC. The full variable domain, with the rest looked up from reference TRBV11-2 and TRBJ2-7, is EAGVAQSPRYKIIEKRQSVAFWCNPISGHATLYWYQQILGQGPKLLIQFQNNGVVDDSQLPKDRFSAERLKGVDSTLKIQPAKLEDSAVYLCASSSIKSRQYYEQYFGPGTRLTVT.

V usage is TRBV2 and J usage is TRBJ2-1; 15 nucleotides match TRBD2. V lost 8 bases, J lost 2 bases, and 4 bases stayed unmatched. Germline V gives CDR1 SNHLY, CDR2 FYNNEI. The CDR3 has 16 amino acids. The CDR3 DNA reads TGTGCCAGCTCGGGACTAGCGGGAGGAACCTACAATGAGCAGTTCTTC. Protein: CASSGLAGGTYNEQFF.

The gene calls are TRBV6-1 and TRBJ2-7; no clear D gene. Germline V gene sequence: CDR1 MNHNS, CDR2 SASEGT. Trimming took off 3 bases at V and 2 bases at J, with 8 bases between the two ends. This CDR3 has 13 residues. The CDR3 bases are TGTGCCAGCAGTGAGACAAACCCCTACGAGCAGTACTTC. It codes for CASSETNPYEQYF.

V is TRBV16 and J is TRBJ1-1, with TRBD1 matching 10 bases. J was trimmed by 1 base and V by 3 bases; bases with no gene match: 14. The CDR3 has 19 amino acids. Germline CDR1 is KGHSY and CDR2 is FQNENV. The chain's CDR3 is CASSHTRQGAEAWNTEAFF. CDR3 nucleotides: TGTGCCAGCAGCCATACCCGACAGGGGGCAGAAGCCTGGAACACTGAAGCTTTCTTT.

Many counts were recorded for this clonotype. V gene TRBV6-1 combines with J gene TRBJ1-5; D is unclear. V lost 5 bases to trimming and J lost 1 base, with 21 bases between them. In germline, CDR1 is MNHNS, CDR2 SASEGT. The CDR3 runs 18 residues. This CDR3 reads CASSPDTVLDGSNQPQHF. CDR3 nucleotides: TGTGCCAGCAGTCCCGACACGGTTTTGGATGGGAGCAATCAGCCCCAGCATTTT.

The table lists this clonotype with many counts. The V and J genes are TRBV9 and TRBJ1-6, with 7 bases lining up with TRBD1. The CDR3 runs 15 residues. The germline V gene encodes CDR1 SGDLS and CDR2 YYNGEE. J was trimmed by 7 bases and V by 0 bases; bases with no gene match: 4. The CDR3 region is CASSVVGQANSPLHF. The CDR3 DNA follows: TGTGCCAGCAGCGTAGTAGGACAGGCGAATTCACCCCTCCACTTT.

In its sample, this clonotype was seen a few times. The chain joins TRBV30 to TRBJ2-1; D is uncertain. Trimming removed 0 bases from V and 6 bases from J, with 9 bases in between. Germline loops: CDR1 GTSNPN, CDR2 SVGIG (reference sequence). The CDR3 extends over 13 amino acids. The CDR3 here is CAWSVKAGNEQFF. DNA for the CDR3: TGTGCCTGGAGTGTGAAAGCAGGCAATGAGCAGTTCTTC.

This clonotype was counted many times. This rearrangement joins TRBV6-1 to TRBJ2-5; 9 bases map to TRBD2. The CDR3 contains 15 residues. The junction had 6 bases not matched to a gene; V was cut back by 5 bases and J by 2 bases. Germline V gives CDR1 MNHNS, CDR2 SASEGT. The CDR3 nucleotides read TGTGCCAGCAGTCTGAGCGGGAGGACACAAGAGACCCAGTACTTC. This codes for CASSLSGRTQETQYF.

This clonotype was picked up many times. This chain connects TRBV19 to TRBJ2-5; 7 nucleotides agree with TRBD1. Germline CDR1 and CDR2: LNHDA and SQIVND (reference sequence). The CDR3 is 14 residues long. Trimming cost V 11 bases and J 5 bases; bases outside gene matches: 14. In DNA form, the CDR3 reads TGTGCCTCCTCCACCGACAGGGTAACGGAGACCCAGTACTTC. Translated: CASSTDRVTETQYF.

In its sample, this clonotype was seen many times. V is TRBV2 and J is TRBJ2-1; either TRBD1 or TRBD2 may fit D (6 bases each). Germline V gene sequence: CDR1 SNHLY, CDR2 FYNNEI. The V and J ends lost 2 bases and 7 bases respectively, with 21 bases between them. This CDR3 region has 17 residues. CDR3 amino acids: CASSEIPWGAPGNEQFF. DNA of the CDR3: TGTGCCAGCAGTGAAATCCCGTGGGGGGCCCCGGGGAATGAGCAGTTCTTC.

This clonotype was detected ten times or more. J is TRBJ2-3 and V is TRBV28; D is possibly TRBD2 (5 bases). Trimming shortened V by 3 bases and J by 1 base, and 8 bases separated the two germline ends. This CDR3 contains 14 residues. CDR1 MDHEN and CDR2 SYDVKM come from the germline V gene. The CDR3 loop is CASSFLGGTDTQYF. The CDR3 DNA reads as TGTGCCAGCAGTTTCTTGGGAGGCACAGATACGCAGTATTTT. The full variable domain, its missing parts supplied by reference TRBV28 and TRBJ2-3, is DVKVTQSSRYLVKRTGEKVFLECVQDMDHENMFWYRQDPGLGLRLIYFSYDVKMKEKGDIPEGYSVSREKKERFSLILESASTNQTSMYLCASSFLGGTDTQYFGPGTRLTVL.

The table lists this clonotype with a few counts. V gene TRBV7-9 combines with J gene TRBJ2-2, with D possibly TRBD1 on 5 matching bases. Trimming pared 5 bases from V and 4 bases from J, leaving 17 bases between. Germline V gene sequence: CDR1 SEHNR, CDR2 FQNEAQ (reference sequence). The CDR3 has 16 amino acids. The CDR3 sequence is CASSGPGSSTTGELFF. The CDR3 DNA reads as TGTGCCAGCAGCGGACCAGGGTCTTCGACCACCGGGGAGCTGTTTTTT.

This clonotype has a count of ten or more. The chain carries TRBV6-1 and TRBJ1-6; tentative D call: TRBD1 (5 bases). CDR1 is MNHNS and CDR2 is SASEGT in the germline V gene. The ends were cut back, 3 bases at V and 8 bases at J, with 8 bases in the middle. This CDR3 is 13 amino acids long. The CDR3 nucleotides read TGTGCCAGCAGTGATAGGGGCGATTCACCCCTCCACTTT. It specifies CASSDRGDSPLHF.

This clonotype has at least ten counts. CDR3 nucleotide sequence: TGTGCCAGCGTAGCCGCTAGCGCCGGGAGAGATACGCAGTATTTT. Translation: CASVAASAGRDTQYF. This sequence joins TRBV28 and TRBJ2-3, with a weak D call TRBD2 (6 bases). V dropped 8 bases and J dropped 5 bases, with 20 bases sitting between them. CDR3 length equals 15 residues. The germline gives CDR1 MDHEN, CDR2 SYDVKM.

This clonotype has ten or more counts. The rearrangement links TRBV27 to TRBJ2-7, with TRBD1 as a possible D gene (5 bases). V was shortened by 4 bases and J by 5 bases, with 12 bases between the two germline ends. The CDR3 length is 13 residues. Germline V gene sequence: CDR1 MNHEY, CDR2 SMNVEV (reference sequence). The CDR3 region is CASSSTGVHEQYF. For the CDR3, the DNA is TGTGCCAGCAGTTCTACAGGCGTCCACGAGCAGTACTTC.